Listed here are 32 T cell receptor beta chains from one sample, sequenced in a study of CD8+ T cells in alopecia areata. It was cDNA, reverse transcribed from extracted RNA, that served as the sequencing template. Clones were sequenced by immunoSEQ multiplex PCR, and TCRdb holds only the in-frame ones, with some missing. The sample lists about 180,000 clones; roughly 60% were seen once. Sequencing was performed on CD4+ T cells sorted from blood, taken at week 0. These receptor sequences come from a human donor with alopecia areata.

This rearrangement joins TRBV4-1 to TRBJ1-4, with a tentative D call TRBD1 (6 bases). The CDR3 runs to 15 residues. The germline V gene encodes CDR1 MGHRA and CDR2 YSYEKL. The V end was cut by 1 base, the J end by 7 bases, with 13 bases between. The CDR3 loop reads CASSQVVGGSEKLFF. For the CDR3, the DNA is TGCGCCAGCAGCCAAGTGGTAGGGGGTAGTGAAAAACTGTTTTTT.

In this sample, this clone turned up once. The chain recombines TRBV5-5 with TRBJ2-7, with TRBD1 matching 7 bases. Germline CDR1 SGHKS, CDR2 YYEKEE (reference sequence). The V and J ends lost 4 bases and 1 base, in that order; junction bases with no gene match: 17. The CDR3 has 18 amino acids. CDR3 loop: CASSTTALPGQKSYEQYF. CDR3 coding DNA: TGTGCCAGCAGCACTACCGCTTTACCGGGACAGAAGTCCTACGAGCAGTACTTC.

The V call is TRBV7-2, the J call TRBJ2-7, with 8 positions matching TRBD2. The trim removed 7 bases at V and 5 bases at J, leaving 10 bases unmatched. CDR3 length: 14 residues. Germline-derived CDR1 and CDR2 are SGHTA and FQGNSA. The chain's CDR3 is CASTIGGVGHEQYF. CDR3 coding DNA: TGTGCCAGCACCATCGGGGGGGTTGGGCACGAGCAGTACTTC.

This chain links TRBV4-1 with TRBJ2-7; D call uncertain. There are 11 residues in the CDR3. The germline gives CDR1 MGHRA, CDR2 YSYEKL. Deletions cut 0 bases from V and 8 bases from J, with 5 bases between. The CDR3 DNA reads as TGCGCCAGCAGCCAAGATGACAAGCAGTACTTC. It encodes CASSQDDKQYF.

The sample holds a few counts of this clone. V gene TRBV28 combines with J gene TRBJ2-7; weak D call: TRBD2 (6 bases). V lost 6 bases and J 7 bases, leaving 16 bases between the germline ends. This CDR3 comprises 13 residues. The germline V gene encodes CDR1 MDHEN and CDR2 SYDVKM. The CDR3 DNA is TGTGCCAGCAGCCGCGAGGCTGGGAGGGAGCAGTACTTC. This encodes CASSREAGREQYF.

The chain uses TRBV14 and TRBJ2-5; tentatively, D is TRBD2 (6 bases). The germline CDR1 and CDR2 sequences are SGHDN and FVKESK. The CDR3 is 16 residues long. V was shortened by 1 base and J by 0 bases, with 12 bases between the two germline ends. The CDR3 region has the DNA TGTGCCAGCAGCCAAGGACGGGGGTCTAACCAAGAGACCCAGTACTTC. Amino acid sequence: CASSQGRGSNQETQYF.

The chain carries TRBV7-6 and TRBJ2-5; 7 bases line up with TRBD2. V was clipped by 2 bases and J by 2 bases; unmatched bases: 8. CDR1 and CDR2 from the germline V gene are SGHVS and FNYEAQ. The length of the CDR3 is 16 residues. CDR3 sequence reads: CASSLNTGGTQETQYF. DNA for the CDR3: TGTGCCAGCAGCTTAAATACCGGGGGGACTCAAGAGACCCAGTACTTC.

The chain has TRBV30 and TRBJ1-1; no clear D gene. Trimming cost V 4 bases and J 6 bases, with 15 bases left between them. The CDR3 spans 13 residues. Germline V gives CDR1 GTSNPN, CDR2 SVGIG (reference sequence). This CDR3 is CAWIPLPGAEAFF. The CDR3 DNA sequence: TGTGCCTGGATCCCGTTGCCGGGAGCTGAAGCTTTCTTT.

This clone was found many times. In the same sample, other DNA sequences code for this CDR3. V gene TRBV15 combines with J gene TRBJ1-1; no firm D call. CDR1 LNHNV and CDR2 YYDKDF come from the germline V gene (reference sequence). This CDR3 contains 15 residues. The V end was cut by 1 base, the J end by 1 base, with 10 bases between. The CDR3 spells CATSRVARANTEAFF. For the CDR3, the DNA is TGTGCCACCAGCAGAGTAGCGAGGGCGAACACTGAAGCTTTCTTT.

J is TRBJ1-1 and V is TRBV29-1; the D gene is possibly TRBD1 (5 bases). Trimming took off 4 bases at V and 7 bases at J, with 13 bases between the two ends. CDR1 and CDR2 from the germline V gene are SQVTM and ANQGSEA. This CDR3 has 12 residues. The CDR3 reads CSVAGWGDEAFF. CDR3 DNA: TGCAGCGTTGCAGGGTGGGGAGATGAAGCTTTCTTT.

This chain uses TRBV4-1 with TRBJ2-1; D is tentatively TRBD1 or TRBD2 (5 bases each). In germline, CDR1 is MGHRA, CDR2 YSYEKL. Trimming shortened V by 1 base and J by 10 bases, and 23 bases separated the two germline ends. CDR3 size: 17 residues. The CDR3 here is CASSQVPLPGPGGEQFF. CDR3 DNA sequence: TGCGCCAGCAGCCAAGTCCCACTTCCGGGACCAGGCGGGGAGCAGTTCTTC.

The genes are TRBV11-2 and TRBJ2-1, with 8 bases fitting TRBD1. Germline V gene lookup returns CDR1 SGHAT and CDR2 FQNNGV. Trimming took 5 bases from V and 5 from J; bases not matched to a gene: 11. This CDR3 region has 16 residues. CDR3 residues: CASSPSRDRQDNEQFF. The CDR3 DNA reads TGTGCCAGCAGCCCGTCCCGGGACAGGCAAGACAATGAGCAGTTCTTC. The full variable domain, its missing parts supplied by reference TRBV11-2 and TRBJ2-1, is EAGVAQSPRYKIIEKRQSVAFWCNPISGHATLYWYQQILGQGPKLLIQFQNNGVVDDSQLPKDRFSAERLKGVDSTLKIQPAKLEDSAVYLCASSPSRDRQDNEQFFGPGTRLTVL.

The CDR3 DNA reads as TGTGCCTGGAGTCTGTCTGGGAATCAGCCCCAGCATTTT. Encoded protein: CAWSLSGNQPQHF. The chain joins TRBV30 to TRBJ1-5; no reliable D call. CDR3 length equals 13 residues. Germline CDR1 and CDR2: GTSNPN and SVGIG (reference sequence). V was shortened by 2 bases and J by 4 bases, with 9 bases between the two germline ends.

This sequence joins TRBV19 and TRBJ2-6, with no clear D. Trimming removed 3 bases from V and 3 bases from J, with 6 bases in between. From germline, CDR1 is LNHDA and CDR2 SQIVND (reference sequence). This CDR3 is built from 14 residues. CDR3 nucleotides: TGTGCCAGTAGTATCATGGGTGGGGCCAACGTCCTGACTTTC. Amino acid sequence: CASSIMGGANVLTF.

The chain has TRBV10-3 and TRBJ2-5; D could derive from TRBD1 or TRBD2 (5 bases each). Trimming stripped 6 bases from V and 3 bases from J, with 23 bases between. This CDR3 has 17 residues. Per germline, CDR1 ENHRY and CDR2 SYGVKD. Written as DNA, the CDR3 is TGTGCCATCAGAGAAGGAAAAGGGACCGGAAAAAAAGAGACCCAGTACTTC. Its protein is CAIREGKGTGKKETQYF.

The genes are TRBV5-1 and TRBJ2-1; D may correspond to TRBD1 or TRBD2 (5 bases each). V lost 4 bases, J lost 6 bases, and 14 bases lay in between. There are 14 residues in the CDR3. Per germline, CDR1 SGHRS and CDR2 YFSETQ. The CDR3 region has the DNA TGCGCCAGCAGCGTGAAGGGACCCCCCAATGAGCAGTTCTTC. Translation gives CASSVKGPPNEQFF.

CDR3 amino acids: CAWNSGGNQPQHF. CDR3 DNA: TGTGCCTGGAACTCGGGTGGGAATCAGCCCCAGCATTTT. The rearrangement joins TRBV30 to TRBJ1-5; no reliable D call. Trimming stripped 4 bases from V and 4 bases from J, with 11 bases between. In germline, CDR1 is GTSNPN, CDR2 SVGIG (reference sequence). This CDR3 contains 13 residues.

CDR3 loop: CAWTTRQGSGNTIYF. The CDR3, as DNA: TGTGCCTGGACAACACGACAGGGATCTGGAAACACCATATATTTT. The chain uses TRBV30 and TRBJ1-3; 7 bases align to TRBD1. Germline V gene data show CDR1 as GTSNPN and CDR2 as SVGIG (reference sequence). V was clipped by 4 bases and J by 1 base; unmatched bases: 7. This CDR3 region has 15 residues.

DNA for the CDR3: TGTGCCAGCAGCGTAGAAGGGAGACGGGGCTACACCTTC. The encoded protein is CASSVEGRRGYTF. The chain employs TRBV9 and TRBJ1-2; D is unclear. The CDR3 totals 13 residues. Germline loops: CDR1 SGDLS, CDR2 YYNGEE. V was shortened by 0 bases and J by 8 bases, with 11 bases between the two germline ends.

This chain links TRBV5-6 with TRBJ2-5, with TRBD2 identical over 10 bases. Germline trimming cut 0 bases from V and 3 bases from J; bases unmatched to any gene: 5. This CDR3 comprises 16 residues. The germline gives CDR1 SGHDT, CDR2 YYEEEE. The CDR3 reads CASSLEYGLAEETQYF. CDR3 DNA: TGTGCCAGCAGCTTGGAGTATGGACTAGCGGAAGAGACCCAGTACTTC.

In this sample, this clone turned up a few times. The chain employs TRBV29-1 and TRBJ2-7; TRBD1 aligns across 9 bases. Germline V gene sequence: CDR1 SQVTM, CDR2 ANQGSEA. Unmatched junction bases numbered 9, after V lost 0 bases and J lost 3 bases. This CDR3 region has 16 residues. The CDR3 bases are TGCAGCGTTGAAGACCCCAACAGGGGGCTTGGCTACGAGCAGTACTTC. This translates into CSVEDPNRGLGYEQYF.

This clone was recorded a few times. The V call is TRBV29-1, the J call TRBJ1-1; no clear D. Germline V gives CDR1 SQVTM, CDR2 ANQGSEA. The V gene lost 0 bases and the J gene lost 1 base, with 9 bases spanning the gap. CDR3 length equals 14 residues. The CDR3 here is CSVEDSWRNTEAFF. DNA of the CDR3: TGCAGCGTTGAAGATAGCTGGAGGAACACTGAAGCTTTCTTT. Looking up the rest from reference TRBV29-1 and TRBJ1-1 gives the full variable domain: SAVISQKPSRDICQRGTSLTIQCQVDSQVTMMFWYRQQPGQSLTLIATANQGSEATYESGFVIDKFPISRPNLTFSTLTVSNMSPEDSSIYLCSVEDSWRNTEAFFGQGTRLTVV.

The genes are TRBV10-3 and TRBJ2-7; TRBD2 might be the D (5 bases). The germline V and J ends were trimmed by 3 bases and 4 bases, with 13 bases remaining between them. This CDR3 has 14 residues. Germline V gene sequence: CDR1 ENHRY, CDR2 SYGVKD. The CDR3 loop is CAISEEGKLYEQYF. CDR3 bases: TGTGCCATCAGTGAAGAGGGAAAACTATACGAGCAGTACTTC.

The chain employs TRBV29-1 and TRBJ1-2; D remains ambiguous. This CDR3 spans 10 amino acids. The ends were cut back, 3 bases at V and 6 bases at J, with 5 bases in the middle. Germline CDR1 SQVTM, CDR2 ANQGSEA. CDR3 sequence reads: CSVDIDGYTF. In DNA, the CDR3 is TGCAGCGTTGATATTGATGGCTACACCTTC.

V is TRBV11-2 and J is TRBJ2-1; 7 nucleotides line up with TRBD1. Germline-derived CDR1 and CDR2 are SGHAT and FQNNGV. The CDR3 has 13 residues. Trimming took 6 bases from V and 6 from J; bases not matched to a gene: 5. The CDR3 region has the DNA TGTGCCAGCAGTCAGGGGGTGGCCAATGAGCAGTTCTTC. It yields the protein CASSQGVANEQFF.

This clone has more than one count but fewer than ten. V and J are TRBV9 and TRBJ2-2; tentatively, D is TRBD1 (6 bases). Germline loops: CDR1 SGDLS, CDR2 YYNGEE. V lost 7 bases, J lost 1 base, and 11 bases lay in between. The CDR3 covers 14 residues. The CDR3: CASGLTGNTGELFF. CDR3 nucleotide sequence: TGTGCCAGCGGATTGACAGGGAACACCGGGGAGCTGTTTTTT. The full variable domain, rest sourced from reference TRBV9 and TRBJ2-2, is DSGVTQTPKHLITATGQRVTLRCSPRSGDLSVYWYQQSLDQGLQFLIQYYNGEERAKGNILERFSAQQFPDLHSELNLSSLELGDSALYFCASGLTGNTGELFFGEGSRLTVL.

This CDR3 is CASRQDPNSPLHF. CDR3 bases: TGCGCCAGTCGTCAGGACCCTAATTCACCCCTCCACTTT. This chain joins TRBV5-1 and TRBJ1-6; D is uncertain. Germline lookup yields CDR1 SGHRS and CDR2 YFSETQ. The CDR3 has 13 amino acids. Between the trimmed V and J ends, which lost 8 bases and 6 bases, there was a span of 12 bases.

J is TRBJ1-3 and V is TRBV29-1, with D perhaps matching TRBD1 (5 bases). V gave up 5 bases and J gave up 9 bases, with 11 bases separating them. The length of the CDR3 is 11 residues. CDR1 and CDR2 (germline): SQVTM, ANQGSEA. The CDR3 DNA sequence: TGCAGCGTTACGACGGGGACCACCATATATTTT. It is translated as CSVTTGTTIYF.

J is TRBJ2-6 and V is TRBV14, with 7 bases fitting TRBD1. Looked up from germline, CDR1 is SGHDN and CDR2 is FVKESK. Trimming removed 1 base from V and 2 bases from J; junction bases left unmatched: 2. The CDR3 length is 16 residues. As DNA, the CDR3 is TGTGCCAGCAGCCAAGTAACAGGGGCTGGGGCCAACGTCCTGACTTTC. Translation: CASSQVTGAGANVLTF.

The chain recombines TRBV9 with TRBJ1-2, with 7 bases aligning to TRBD1. This CDR3 spans 15 amino acids. V was clipped by 0 bases and J by 7 bases; unmatched bases: 9. Germline V gene sequence: CDR1 SGDLS, CDR2 YYNGEE. The chain's CDR3 is CASSVDIGGLGGYTF. In nucleotides, the CDR3 is TGTGCCAGCAGCGTAGATATAGGGGGCTTGGGTGGCTACACCTTC.

This chain connects TRBV9 to TRBJ1-4; no clear D gene. This CDR3 contains 13 residues. The V gene's germline CDR1 is SGDLS and CDR2 YYNGEE. V gave up 6 bases and J gave up 8 bases, with 14 bases separating them. In nucleotides, the CDR3 is TGTGCCAGCAACCGCGGGCCCGGCGAAAAACTGTTTTTT. This sequence encodes CASNRGPGEKLFF. Together with reference TRBV9 and TRBJ1-4, the CDR3 gives the full variable domain: DSGVTQTPKHLITATGQRVTLRCSPRSGDLSVYWYQQSLDQGLQFLIQYYNGEERAKGNILERFSAQQFPDLHSELNLSSLELGDSALYFCASNRGPGEKLFFGSGTQLSVL.

This sequence joins TRBV5-1 and TRBJ1-6; D remains ambiguous. With 5 bases removed from V and 7 bases from J, the gap between germline ends came to 13 bases. The CDR3 has 14 amino acids. The germline V gene has CDR1 SGHRS and CDR2 YFSETQ. This CDR3 is CASSTQFGNSPLHF. In DNA, the CDR3 is TGCGCCAGCAGTACTCAATTCGGGAATTCACCCCTCCACTTT.